This TCR beta chain was obtained from a study of technical replicates of blood from a few donors. Germline lookup yields CDR1 MNHNY and CDR2 SVGAGI (reference sequence). J lost 6 bases, V lost 6 bases, and 11 bases had no gene match. The CDR3 has 15 residues. Repertoires were generated with immunoSEQ multiplex PCR, while TCRdb's copy carries only in-frame clones and drops some. The sample holds tens of thousands of clones, over 85% seen once. The chain joins TRBV6-6 to TRBJ2-7; 10 bases align to TRBD1. This receptor was obtained from a human donor in good health. The sequenced sample consisted of T cells isolated from PBMCs. The CDR3 is CASRNRDRGFGEQYF. In DNA, the CDR3 is TGTGCCAGCAGAAACCGGGACAGGGGATTCGGCGAGCAGTACTTC.